This T cell receptor beta chain was retrieved from a study of blood T cell repertoires in COVID-19. Study summary: COVID-19 samples from acute and convalescent phases originated in the United States, Italy and Spain. Nucleic acid was either cDNA or gDNA, and it came from T cells, B-cell-depleted T cells, or PBMCs.

Trimming pared 3 bases from V and 1 base from J, leaving 7 bases between. Looked up from germline, CDR1 is SGDLS and CDR2 is YYNGEE. The CDR3 spans 13 residues. Per the original data handling: Scientists estimated how many nucleated cells there were by amplifying reference gene primers. The data were produced by immunoSEQ multiplex PCR, yet TCRdb's version contains in-frame clones alone and is incomplete. V, J and clone size reflect that table, while D and trimming were determined from the DNA. The sample shows approximately 28,000 clones, roughly 80% of them seen only once. The J gene is TRBJ1-2, the V gene TRBV9, with no clear D. Sequenced input: peripheral blood. The clonotype originates from a woman in her sixties with acute or convalescent COVID-19. The CDR3 reads CASSETFNYGYTF. The CDR3 coding sequence is TGTGCCAGCAGCGAGACTTTTAACTATGGCTACACCTTC.